This is a list of T cell receptor beta chains from one sample in a study of Ad26.COV2.S vaccination and SARS-CoV-2 variants. Using immunoSEQ multiplex PCR, the repertoire was profiled, and TCRdb retains in-frame clones only, with some absent. The sample has about 390,000 clones; 70% to 90% are singletons. Sample: peripheral blood, taken in a trial of Ad26.COV2.S vaccine versus placebo. The receptors were gathered from a person aged 18-65 years who received the Ad26.COV2.S COVID-19 vaccine or a placebo. CDR3s include the opening cysteine and the closing phenylalanine or tryptophan. A D gene is named only where the DNA matches it firmly. Size values are once, few and many counts, or a class for expanded clones, and some rows have none.

>few|NA|TRBV28|TRBJ1-4
TGTGCCAGCAGTTTAAGTCAGATTAATGAAAAACTGTTTTTT
CASSLSQINEKLFF
>NA|NA|TRBV10-3|TRBJ1-6
TGTGCCATCAGTGAGTCGTTAGTTAAGCATTCACCCCTCCACTTT
CAISESLVKHSPLHF
>NA|NA|TRBV12-3/TRBV12-4|TRBJ1-2
TGTGCCAGCAGTTCTAGTAGCAACTATGGCTACACCTTC
CASSSSSNYGYTF
>NA|TRBD1|TRBV9|TRBJ1-1
TGTGCCAGCAGCGCCGGGACAGGGACTGAAGCTTTCTTT
CASSAGTGTEAFF
>NA|NA|TRBV5-6|TRBJ1-2
TGTGCCAGCAGCTTTCCGGACGCCCTAACTAACACCTTC
CASSFPDALTNTF
>NA|TRBD1|TRBV5-1|TRBJ2-1
TGCGCCAGCAGCTTGTGGACAGGGGGCAAGGGCGATGAGCAGTTCTTC
CASSLWTGGKGDEQFF
>NA|TRBD1|TRBV11-2|TRBJ1-2
TGTGCCAGCAGCTTCTGGACAGGGGATGTCTATGGCTACACCTTC
CASSFWTGDVYGYTF
>NA|TRBD1|TRBV19|TRBJ2-7
TGTGCCAGTATCCGCCCGGACAGGGCCGAGCAGTACTTC
CASIRPDRAEQYF
>NA|NA|TRBV5-1|TRBJ1-1
TGCGCCAGCACCCCGGAGGGGGGGCTGACTGAAGCTTTCTTT
CASTPEGGLTEAFF
>NA|NA|TRBV11-3|TRBJ2-5
TGTGCCAGCAGTGCGGGTCAAGAGACCCAGTACTTC
CASSAGQETQYF
>NA|NA|TRBV19|TRBJ2-2
TGTGCCAGTAGTATAATAACTGAGAGGTACACCGGGGAGCTGTTTTTT
CASSIITERYTGELFF
>NA|TRBD1|TRBV7-2|TRBJ1-5
TGTGCCAGCAGCCCGGACAGGGAACAGCCCCAGCATTTT
CASSPDREQPQHF
>NA|NA|TRBV2|TRBJ1-1
TGTGCCAGCAATCCGAGGACAGCCAACACTGAAGCTTTCTTT
CASNPRTANTEAFF
>NA|NA|TRBV7-2|TRBJ2-1
TGTGCCAGCAGCTTAGCGTTTGATAATTTTCACAGGGTGTCCAGCGGTGAGCAGTTCTTC
CASSLAFDNFHRVSSGEQFF
>once|TRBD1|TRBV6-5|TRBJ2-3
TGTGCCAGCAGCCAGTCCGGGACAGGCACAGATACGCAGTATTTT
CASSQSGTGTDTQYF
>NA|NA|TRBV5-6|TRBJ1-1
TGTGCCAGCAGCTTGGGGACAAAAAGGACTGAAGCTTTCTTT
CASSLGTKRTEAFF
>NA|NA|TRBV6-5|TRBJ2-7
TGTGCCAGCAGCGAGCGGGACATCGATTACGAGCAGTACTTC
CASSERDIDYEQYF
>NA|TRBD1|TRBV18|TRBJ2-7
TGTGCCAGCTCTCTGGGGGACAGCTACGAGCAGTACTTC
CASSLGDSYEQYF
>NA|NA|TRBV7-8|TRBJ2-4
TGTGCCAGCAGCCCTAGGGGGGGGACGATAGCCAAAAACATTCAGTACTTC
CASSPRGGTIAKNIQYF
>NA|NA|TRBV11-1|TRBJ2-4
TGTGCCAGCAGCTTTCCGGGCCCCAAAAACATTCAGTACTTC
CASSFPGPKNIQYF
>NA|NA|TRBV19|TRBJ2-7
TGTGCCAGTAGCCCCATTGGAACAGATACCTACGAGCAGTACTTC
CASSPIGTDTYEQYF
>NA|NA|TRBV7-9|TRBJ2-5
TGTGCCAGCAAGCAGCACCTTCTAGGACCCGAAAAAGAGACCCAGTACTTC
CASKQHLLGPEKETQYF
>once|TRBD2|TRBV29-1|TRBJ2-2
TGCAGCGTTCTAGCGGACACCGGGGAGCTGTTTTTT
CSVLADTGELFF
>NA|NA|TRBV21-1|TRBJ2-2
TGTGCCAGCCCAGGAACCGGGGAGCTGTTTTTT
CASPGTGELFF
>NA|NA|TRBV19|TRBJ2-3
TGTGCCAGTACCTCCACAGATACGCAGTATTTT
CASTSTDTQYF
>NA|NA|TRBV25-1|TRBJ1-1
TGTGCCAGCCAAGGCACCGGGGGGACTGAAGCTTTCTTT
CASQGTGGTEAFF
>few|NA|TRBV18|TRBJ1-6
TGTGCCAGCTCACCACCCCAGGGGAGTAATTCACCCCTCCACTTT
CASSPPQGSNSPLHF
>NA|TRBD1|TRBV10-1|TRBJ1-1
TGCGCCAGCAGACAGGGGCCGATGAACACTGAAGCTTTCTTT
CASRQGPMNTEAFF
>once|TRBD2|TRBV7-2|TRBJ2-1
TGTGCCAGCAGCTTAGGGGATAGAGGGAGGGGCGGGAATGAGCAGTTCTTC
CASSLGDRGRGGNEQFF
>once|NA|TRBV5-6|TRBJ1-4
TGTGCCAGCAGCTTGTTGCACCTAGAAAATGAAAAACTGTTTTTT
CASSLLHLENEKLFF
>NA|TRBD1|TRBV2|TRBJ2-7
TGTGCCAGCAGTGCTCTAGGACAGGAGGAAGCTTTCTATGCCTACGAGCAGTACTTC
CASSALGQEEAFYAYEQYF
>NA|NA|TRBV2|TRBJ1-1
TGTGCCAGCACAGGGATGGGCACTGAAGCTTTCTTT
CASTGMGTEAFF
>NA|TRBD1|TRBV19|TRBJ1-5
TGTGCCATAGCCCGGACAGGGCGGAATCAGCCCCAGCATTTT
CAIARTGRNQPQHF
>NA|TRBD1|TRBV18|TRBJ1-2
TGTGCCAGCTCACCGGAGCAAGGGGGCAGCTATGGCTACACCTTC
CASSPEQGGSYGYTF
>NA|NA|TRBV4-2|TRBJ2-2
TGTGCCAGCAGCCGGGAGGAATTGCTAGGAACCGGGGAGCTGTTTTTT
CASSREELLGTGELFF
>NA|NA|TRBV3-1/TRBV3-2|TRBJ1-6
TGTGCCAGCAGCCAAGTCACCGGGGGCCGCTTTTCTGGTTCACCCCTCCACTTT
CASSQVTGGRFSGSPLHF
>NA|TRBD2|TRBV5-1|TRBJ2-1
TGCGCCAGCAGCTTGGTACTAGCGGGGGGGCCGGGCTACAATGAGCAGTTCTTC
CASSLVLAGGPGYNEQFF
>NA|TRBD1|TRBV6-5|TRBJ1-5
TGTGCCAGCAGTCAACCAGGGACAGGGTTTCAGCCCCAGCATTTT
CASSQPGTGFQPQHF
>NA|TRBD1|TRBV5-1|TRBJ1-1
TGCGCCAGCAGCCGACAGGGTCCGGACACTGAAGCTTTCTTT
CASSRQGPDTEAFF
>NA|TRBD2|TRBV5-4|TRBJ2-7
TGTGCCAGCAGCTCGGGACTAGCGGCCCCCTACGAGCAGTACTTC
CASSSGLAAPYEQYF
>NA|NA|TRBV27|TRBJ1-5
TGTGCCAGCGGAATTCAGGGAGGCAATCAGCCCCAGCATTTT
CASGIQGGNQPQHF